The clone carrying this T cell receptor (beta chain) showed up just a few times. No antigen is known for it. Germline lookup yields CDR1 LNHNV and CDR2 YYDKDF (reference sequence). The V end was cut by 1 base, the J end by 0 bases, with 7 bases between. This CDR3 region has 15 residues. The sample comes from a study of beta chain features in type 1 diabetes. Overall study findings and caveats: Within patients, naive, central memory and Treg TCRB repertoires seemed more similar than within healthy donors. Type 1 diabetes patients had moderately but significantly shorter TCRB CDR3s in all four CD4+ subsets. Since sequencing was performed on cDNA, cells with high TCR expression could be over-represented.

Sorted CD4+ subsets: naive, central memory, regulatory, stem cell-like memory (CD45RO/CCR7/CD25/CD127/CD95/CD27 panel). cDNA synthesis used the whole RNA isolate, giving expressed TCRB sequences. The table came from immunoSEQ multiplex PCR; TCRdb's copy has only in-frame clones and leaves some out. The sample comprises 150,000 to 190,000 clones, over 9% of which are singletons, and around 0.5% rests with the top ten. The sample taken for sequencing was central memory CD4+ T cells from blood. The TCR sequence derives from a man between 25 and 39 years old with type 1 diabetes. V is TRBV15 and J is TRBJ2-1; D is uncertain. For the CDR3, the DNA is TGTGCCACCAGCAGAGGCGGAAGCTCCTACAATGAGCAGTTCTTC. It translates to CATSRGGSSYNEQFF.